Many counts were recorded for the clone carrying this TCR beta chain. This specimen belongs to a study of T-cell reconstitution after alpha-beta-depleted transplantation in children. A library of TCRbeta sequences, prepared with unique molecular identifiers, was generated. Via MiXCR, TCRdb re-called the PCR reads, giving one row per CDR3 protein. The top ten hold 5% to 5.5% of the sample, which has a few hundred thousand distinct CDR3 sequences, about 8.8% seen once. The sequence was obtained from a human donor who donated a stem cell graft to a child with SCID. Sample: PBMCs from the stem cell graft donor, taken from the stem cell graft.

The CDR3 DNA sequence: TGCGCCAGCAGCTTGGGAAGGGATAGGCTCTACGAGCAGTACTTC. Its protein product is CASSLGRDRLYEQYF. This chain uses TRBV5-1 with TRBJ2-7, with unresolved D. V was shortened by 0 bases and J by 3 bases, with 13 bases between the two germline ends. Per germline, CDR1 SGHRS and CDR2 YFSETQ. The CDR3 loop spans 15 amino acids.